These 8 T cell receptor beta chains were sequenced from one sample in a study of blood T cell repertoires in COVID-19. Sequenced by immunoSEQ multiplex PCR; TCRdb stores in-frame clones only, minus some. The table includes under 75,000 clones, nearly 90% detected once. Sequencing input: peripheral blood. These receptors originate from a man in his 60s with active COVID-19.

This chain links TRBV28 with TRBJ2-2, with 10 bases fitting TRBD1. This CDR3 has 14 residues. V gave up 6 bases and J gave up 7 bases; unmatched junction bases: 5. The V gene's germline CDR1 is MDHEN and CDR2 SYDVKM. The CDR3 sequence is CASSLTGGGGELFF. CDR3 coding DNA: TGTGCCAGCAGCCTGACAGGGGGCGGCGGGGAGCTGTTTTTT.

The sample holds one count of this clone. V usage is TRBV21-1 and J usage is TRBJ2-1; TRBD2 is taken as the D call from the table, unchecked against the DNA. TRBV21-1 is listed as a pseudogene. The CDR3 covers 17 residues. The CDR3 DNA sequence: TGTGCCAGCAGACTGAGACGACTAGCGGGAGGCGTCAATGAGCAGTTCTTC. Its translation is CASRLRRLAGGVNEQFF.

J is TRBJ2-2 and V is TRBV7-9; D gene ambiguous. The ends were cut back, 2 bases at V and 2 bases at J, with 9 bases in the middle. The CDR3 totals 15 residues. Germline lookup yields CDR1 SEHNR and CDR2 FQNEAQ (reference sequence). The CDR3 nucleotides read TGTGCCAGCAGCTTATCCCTACCTAACACCGGGGAGCTGTTTTTT. It codes for CASSLSLPNTGELFF.

This rearrangement joins TRBV18 to TRBJ2-5; perhaps TRBD2 as D (6 bases). V lost 5 bases to trimming and J lost 5 bases, with 12 bases between them. The CDR3 consists of 13 residues. Germline CDR1 is KGHSH and CDR2 is LQKENI. The chain's CDR3 is CASSAEGLETQYF. The DNA for the CDR3 is TGTGCCAGCTCAGCGGAGGGTCTGGAGACCCAGTACTTC.

Regarding this clone: The junction does not match germline at one end; this may be a read error. CDR3 sequence reads: CASSPGTGGDLSF. CDR3 nucleotide sequence: TGTGCCAGCAGCCCCGGGACAGGGGGGGACTTATCTTTC. The rearrangement links TRBV11-3 to TRBJ2-7; 11 bases map to TRBD1. This CDR3 is built from 13 residues. Germline V lookup: CDR1 SGHNT, CDR2 YENEEA.

V is TRBV27 and J is TRBJ1-5; D unresolved. Looked up from germline, CDR1 is MNHEY and CDR2 is SMNVEV (reference sequence). There are 15 residues in the CDR3. V was shortened by 2 bases and J by 5 bases, with 13 bases between the two germline ends. CDR3 residues: CASSLATGLDQPQHF. In DNA, the CDR3 is TGTGCCAGCAGTTTAGCAACGGGTCTCGATCAGCCCCAGCATTTT.

V and J are TRBV27 and TRBJ1-2; D is perhaps TRBD1 (6 bases). The CDR3 runs 13 residues. CDR1 and CDR2 from the germline V gene are MNHEY and SMNVEV (reference sequence). V was trimmed by 5 bases and J by 6 bases, leaving 13 bases between them. CDR3 region: CASSIQEGDGYTF. Written as DNA, the CDR3 is TGTGCCAGCAGTATACAAGAGGGGGATGGCTACACCTTC.

The genes are TRBV6-5 and TRBJ2-7; D uncertain. Trimming cost V 4 bases and J 3 bases, with 16 bases left between them. The CDR3 extends over 15 amino acids. Germline loops: CDR1 MNHEY, CDR2 SVGAGI. CDR3 nucleotides: TGTGCCAGCAGTTTCTCCCGACAAGGTCGCTACGAGCAGTACTTC. Residues: CASSFSRQGRYEQYF.